The 5 T cell receptor beta chains in this list originate from one sample, sequenced in a study of T cell responses to AZD1222 COVID-19 vaccine. Generated by immunoSEQ multiplex PCR, the TCRdb table keeps only in-frame clones and is missing some. There are about 200,000 clones in the sample; roughly 90% occur only once, and approximately 3.7% lies in the top ten. The input for sequencing was peripheral blood, taken 28 days after the second AZD1222 dose. These receptors all stem from an adult who received the AZD1222 COVID-19 vaccine.

This chain joins TRBV11-3 and TRBJ2-2, with D tentatively TRBD1 or TRBD2 (5 bases each). CDR1 and CDR2 (germline): SGHNT, YENEEA. The V gene lost 5 bases and the J gene lost 2 bases, with 12 bases spanning the gap. The CDR3 has 15 residues. CDR3 DNA: TGTGCCAGCAGCCCAGGGACCAAAAACACCGGGGAGCTGTTTTTT. It specifies CASSPGTKNTGELFF.

CDR3 sequence reads: CASKGKNTGELFF. DNA for the CDR3: TGCGCCAGCAAAGGGAAAAACACCGGGGAGCTGTTTTTT. The chain has TRBV5-1 and TRBJ2-2; D gene ambiguous. In germline, CDR1 is SGHRS, CDR2 YFSETQ. The V and J ends lost 6 bases and 2 bases respectively, with 8 bases between them. The CDR3 sequence is 13 residues long.

This chain connects TRBV5-8 to TRBJ1-3, with D perhaps matching TRBD1 (5 bases). This CDR3 is 14 amino acids long. V dropped 0 bases and J dropped 4 bases, with 8 bases sitting between them. Germline CDR1 and CDR2: SGHTS and YDEGEE. Here the CDR3 reads CASSLDGGGNTIYF. As DNA, the CDR3 is TGTGCCAGCAGCTTGGATGGGGGAGGAAACACCATATATTTT.

The chain uses TRBV12-5 and TRBJ2-7; D unclear. Germline CDR1 LGHNT, CDR2 FRNRAP. The V end lost 4 bases, the J end lost 5 bases, and 9 bases lay between the germline ends. The CDR3 runs 12 residues. The chain's CDR3 is CASGWGWDEQYF. The CDR3 DNA reads as TGTGCTAGTGGTTGGGGATGGGACGAGCAGTACTTC.

This clone showed up just once. V is TRBV7-9 and J is TRBJ1-3; TRBD1 is a possible D gene (5 bases). The CDR3 covers 13 residues. V was clipped by 1 base and J by 4 bases, with 5 bases between them. CDR1 SEHNR and CDR2 FQNEAQ come from the germline V gene (reference sequence). The CDR3 DNA follows: TGTGCCAGCAGCTTAGGACAGGGAAACACCATATATTTT. This translates into CASSLGQGNTIYF.